This is a list of T cell receptor beta chains from one sample in a study of graft-versus-host responses after intestinal transplantation. The protocol was immunoSEQ multiplex PCR, while the TCRdb copy is restricted to in-frame clones and leaves out a portion. The table shows about 24,000 clones, with 80% to 90% occurring only once. The sample was PBMCs, taken around 460 days after intestinal transplant. The receptor source for this set is a human patient who received an intestinal transplant, so some T cells may come from the graft donor. Both conserved end residues are part of each CDR3. D genes are given only for firm matches. Clone size, where shown, is once, few, many, or a class for clones that have expanded.

clone_size: -
d_call: -
v_call: TRBV13
j_call: TRBJ1-1
cdr3_aa: CASSQWDPQAFF
cdr3_nt: TGTGCCAGCAGCCAATGGGACCCCCAAGCTTTCTTT

clone_size: -
d_call: -
v_call: TRBV19
j_call: TRBJ2-5
cdr3_aa: CASSIDRAKTQYF
cdr3_nt: TGTGCCAGTAGTATAGATAGGGCAAAGACCCAGTACTTC

clone_size: few
d_call: -
v_call: TRBV30
j_call: TRBJ1-1
cdr3_aa: CAWSVRAEAFF
cdr3_nt: TGTGCCTGGAGTGTAAGAGCGGAGGCTTTCTTT

clone_size: -
d_call: TRBD2
v_call: TRBV13
j_call: TRBJ2-1
cdr3_aa: CASSPEGLAYHNEQFF
cdr3_nt: TGTGCCAGCAGCCCGGAGGGACTAGCGTACCACAATGAGCAGTTCTTC

clone_size: -
d_call: -
v_call: TRBV5-8
j_call: TRBJ2-7
cdr3_aa: CASSLDTGGFYEQYF
cdr3_nt: TGTGCCAGCAGCCTGGATACAGGTGGATTCTACGAGCAGTACTTC

clone_size: once
d_call: -
v_call: TRBV9
j_call: TRBJ2-1
cdr3_aa: CASSVGPRGPVDEQFF
cdr3_nt: TGTGCCAGCAGCGTAGGACCGAGGGGACCCGTTGATGAGCAGTTCTTC

clone_size: once
d_call: -
v_call: TRBV19
j_call: TRBJ2-3
cdr3_aa: CASSISLRTDTQYF
cdr3_nt: TGTGCCAGTAGTATAAGCCTCAGGACAGATACGCAGTATTTT

clone_size: -
d_call: TRBD1
v_call: TRBV7-7
j_call: TRBJ2-5
cdr3_aa: CASSLGTGGNRETQYF
cdr3_nt: TGTGCTAGCAGCTTGGGGACAGGGGGCAATCGAGAGACCCAGTACTTC

clone_size: -
d_call: TRBD1
v_call: TRBV25-1
j_call: TRBJ1-5
cdr3_aa: CASSASGTAPNRPQHF
cdr3_nt: TGTGCCAGCAGTGCTTCCGGGACAGCCCCCAATCGGCCCCAGCATTTT

clone_size: large
d_call: -
v_call: TRBV6-1
j_call: TRBJ2-2
cdr3_aa: CASSEAGTGELFF
cdr3_nt: TGTGCCAGCAGTGAAGCGGGCACCGGGGAGCTGTTTTTT

clone_size: once
d_call: TRBD1
v_call: TRBV29-1
j_call: TRBJ1-2
cdr3_aa: CSVGQGFDGYTF
cdr3_nt: TGCAGCGTTGGACAGGGATTCGATGGCTACACCTTC

clone_size: -
d_call: -
v_call: TRBV7-2
j_call: TRBJ1-5
cdr3_aa: CASVRSAGNQPQHF
cdr3_nt: TGTGCCAGCGTGCGCTCGGCTGGCAATCAGCCCCAGCATTTT

clone_size: -
d_call: -
v_call: TRBV12-5
j_call: TRBJ2-7
cdr3_aa: CASGVPPGEQYF
cdr3_nt: TGTGCTAGTGGGGTGCCCCCCGGGGAGCAGTACTTC

clone_size: once
d_call: TRBD2
v_call: TRBV30
j_call: TRBJ2-1
cdr3_aa: CAWSRLALRDEQFF
cdr3_nt: TGTGCCTGGAGTCGACTAGCGTTACGAGATGAGCAGTTCTTC

clone_size: -
d_call: TRBD2
v_call: TRBV28
j_call: TRBJ2-7
cdr3_aa: CASSLSIAGGSRDEQYF
cdr3_nt: TGTGCCAGCAGTTTATCGATAGCGGGAGGGTCCAGAGACGAGCAGTACTTC

clone_size: -
d_call: TRBD1
v_call: TRBV11-2
j_call: TRBJ2-5
cdr3_aa: CASSLVRGRGTQYF
cdr3_nt: TGTGCCAGCAGCTTAGTCAGGGGGCGCGGGACCCAGTACTTC

clone_size: -
d_call: -
v_call: TRBV5-8
j_call: TRBJ1-2
cdr3_aa: CASSLGGNYGYTF
cdr3_nt: TGTGCCAGCAGCTTGGGAGGGAACTATGGCTACACCTTC

clone_size: -
d_call: TRBD1
v_call: TRBV28
j_call: TRBJ2-7
cdr3_aa: CASSFPGTAAYEQYF
cdr3_nt: TGTGCCAGCAGTTTCCCTGGGACAGCCGCCTACGAGCAGTACTTC

clone_size: -
d_call: -
v_call: TRBV19
j_call: TRBJ2-5
cdr3_aa: CASSALRGETQYF
cdr3_nt: TGTGCCAGTAGTGCCCTGAGGGGGGAGACCCAGTACTTC

clone_size: -
d_call: TRBD1
v_call: TRBV10-1
j_call: TRBJ2-1
cdr3_aa: CASSSLSQGGPYNEQFF
cdr3_nt: TGCGCCAGCAGTTCACTATCACAGGGGGGACCCTACAATGAGCAGTTCTTC

clone_size: -
d_call: TRBD1
v_call: TRBV9
j_call: TRBJ2-1
cdr3_aa: CASSVVTGSYNEQFF
cdr3_nt: TGTGCCAGCAGCGTAGTGACAGGGTCCTACAATGAGCAGTTCTTC

clone_size: -
d_call: -
v_call: TRBV18
j_call: TRBJ2-1
cdr3_aa: CASSYDMGDYRKYNEQFF
cdr3_nt: TGTGCCAGCTCATACGACATGGGGGATTACCGAAAATACAATGAGCAGTTCTTC

clone_size: -
d_call: TRBD1
v_call: TRBV7-3
j_call: TRBJ2-1
cdr3_aa: CASSPWDRDRNEQFF
cdr3_nt: TGTGCCAGCAGCCCCTGGGACAGGGACAGGAATGAGCAGTTCTTC

clone_size: -
d_call: -
v_call: TRBV7-2
j_call: TRBJ2-1
cdr3_aa: CASSPPFGEQFF
cdr3_nt: TGTGCCAGCAGCCCCCCCTTCGGTGAGCAGTTCTTC

clone_size: -
d_call: TRBD2
v_call: TRBV19
j_call: TRBJ2-3
cdr3_aa: CASSPLREERDTQYF
cdr3_nt: TGTGCCAGTAGTCCCCTGCGGGAGGAGAGAGATACGCAGTATTTT

clone_size: -
d_call: TRBD2
v_call: TRBV27
j_call: TRBJ2-3
cdr3_aa: CASSRTSGRGTDTQYF
cdr3_nt: TGTGCCAGCAGTCGGACTAGCGGGAGGGGCACAGATACGCAGTATTTT

clone_size: -
d_call: TRBD1
v_call: TRBV27
j_call: TRBJ1-6
cdr3_aa: CASNRRGQGNLGNSPLHF
cdr3_nt: TGTGCCAGCAACCGCCGTGGACAGGGGAATTTAGGGAATTCACCCCTCCACTTT

clone_size: -
d_call: -
v_call: TRBV27
j_call: TRBJ1-1
cdr3_aa: CASSLRIDGPEAFF
cdr3_nt: TGTGCCAGCAGTTTAAGGATTGACGGTCCTGAAGCTTTCTTT

clone_size: -
d_call: TRBD1
v_call: TRBV5-4
j_call: TRBJ1-3
cdr3_aa: CASSLAGQALSGNTIYF
cdr3_nt: TGTGCCAGCAGCTTGGCCGGACAGGCCCTCTCTGGAAACACCATATATTTT

clone_size: few
d_call: -
v_call: TRBV6-1
j_call: TRBJ1-2
cdr3_aa: CASSEVRDGYTF
cdr3_nt: TGTGCCAGCAGTGAAGTAAGAGACGGCTACACCTTC

clone_size: -
d_call: TRBD2
v_call: TRBV27
j_call: TRBJ2-1
cdr3_aa: CASSSAHGLAPWVEQFF
cdr3_nt: TGTGCCAGCAGTTCAGCCCACGGACTAGCGCCCTGGGTTGAGCAGTTCTTC